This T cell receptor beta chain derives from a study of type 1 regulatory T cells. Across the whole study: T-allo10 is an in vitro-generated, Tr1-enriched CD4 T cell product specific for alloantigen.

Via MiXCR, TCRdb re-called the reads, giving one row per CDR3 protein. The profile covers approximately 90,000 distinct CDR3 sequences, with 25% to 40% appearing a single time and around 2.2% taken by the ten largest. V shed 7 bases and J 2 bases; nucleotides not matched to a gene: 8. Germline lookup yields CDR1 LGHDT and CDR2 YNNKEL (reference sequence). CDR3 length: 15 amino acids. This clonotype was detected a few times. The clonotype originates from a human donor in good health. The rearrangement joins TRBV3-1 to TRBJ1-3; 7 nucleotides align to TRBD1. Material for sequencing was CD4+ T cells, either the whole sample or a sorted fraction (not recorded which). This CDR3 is CASNQGDPPGNTIYF. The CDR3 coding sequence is TGTGCCAGCAACCAGGGGGACCCGCCTGGAAACACCATATATTTT.